What follows describes a single TCR beta chain. TCRdb's copy holds only in-frame clones and misses some; the assay was immunoSEQ multiplex PCR. The sample yields about 440,000 clones, 90% seen once. V was pared by 0 bases and J by 3 bases, with 3 bases of the junction left unmatched. The CDR3 is made up of 16 amino acids. Germline CDR1 and CDR2: LNHDA and SQIVND (reference sequence). Treatment given: roughly 20 received Ad26.COV2.S at low or high dose, single or two shots; about 5 received placebo; per-sample allocation not given. Samples were taken on day 63 after the first vaccine or placebo injection. SARS-CoV-2 spike from the Wuhan strain was encoded by the vaccine, an Ad26 vector. This record comes from a study of Ad26.COV2.S vaccination and SARS-CoV-2 variants.

The input for sequencing was peripheral blood, taken in a trial of Ad26.COV2.S vaccine versus placebo. The TCR originated in a person aged 18-65 years who received the Ad26.COV2.S COVID-19 vaccine or a placebo. The chain carries TRBV19 and TRBJ2-7; 12 bases match TRBD2. CDR3 nucleotides: TGTGCCAGTAGTATAGATCGGACTAGCGGGATCTACGAGCAGTACTTC. Translated, it gives CASSIDRTSGIYEQYF.